The subject of this entry is one T cell receptor beta chain. It lacks a known antigen. Within one base of it there is no much larger clone, and no base qualities were kept. The specimens were post-treatment primary, local recurrence and metastasis tumors obtained from patients with a poor prognosis. This entry comes from a study of the immune and genomic landscape of osteosarcoma (dated by TCRdb to between 2020 and 2021). Regarding the research as a whole: The overall cohort included 40 to 50 pediatric and adult patients with high-grade osteosarcoma, and the median age at diagnosis was around 28 years (range roughly 5-81). Osteosarcoma specimens were profiled with whole genome, RNA and T-cell receptor sequencing plus immunohistochemistry and reverse phase protein arrays so that immunogenic potential could be defined. The cohort was enriched for poor-risk disease, as unfavorable pathologic response to standard therapy was shown in 73% of the cohort and roughly two thirds of the cohort were deceased. The goal of the study was to explain why immune checkpoint inhibitors show limited clinical activity in osteosarcoma. In the overall cohort, about three fifths of patients were male, and 75% to 85% had localized disease at diagnosis. To characterize the osteosarcoma immunogenomic landscape, TCR sequencing results were integrated with transcriptome, protein array and immunostaining data. Three patients contributed a couple of samples from the same tumor site.

TCR beta chain CDR3 regions were immunosequenced with the ImmunoSEQ Assay (Adaptive Biotechnologies). Processing in the source paper ran as follows. The ImmunoSEQ Analyzer platform was used to export TCRB rearrangements, read counts, read proportions and gene usage. T-cell clonality was computed as 1 minus Pielou's evenness on productive rearrangements. In the clonal space homeostasis analysis, clonotypes were grouped as rare, small, medium, large or hyperexpanded (0.01 to 1 of the repertoire). TCR productive clonality was compared across immune clusters C1, C2 and C3 using the Wilcoxon rank sum test. TCRdb limited this immuneACCESS table to in-frame rearrangements with V and J called. A share of clones is missing; checked studies link under half to unresolved V genes, and the rest is unexplained. Clonal size and the V and J genes are those of that table, whereas D and trimming came from the DNA. Counted in this sample were about 6,200 clones; approximately 70% of them appeared once. 15% of the sample is taken by the ten largest.

General findings and caveats noted by the study authors: Along with the frozen tumor specimens, matched blood was collected from just a couple of patients. About five cases had a single hyperexpanded clone dominating the repertoire, and all had fewer than 100 T-cell clonotypes. Clonality benchmarks came from external normal skin and healthy peripheral blood data rather than matched normal tissue. Overall, productive TCR clonality was low, with a mean of 0.09 and a maximum of 0.3, which suggests limited clonal expansion of T cells. Although TCR productive clonality was higher in the immune-hot C3 cluster than in the cold C1 cluster, TCR productive clonality was still low overall. Sample size was not determined by any statistical method, because osteosarcoma is rare and every possible sample was collected.

In the germline V gene, CDR1 corresponds to MNHNS and CDR2 to SASEGT. Measured from the cysteine to the phenylalanine, the CDR3 is 20 residues long. This entry keeps only the CDR3 DNA: 60 bases, framed from base 1. V lost 4 bases and J lost 1 base; the stretch between them is 27 bases long. The sample consisted of osteosarcoma tumor tissue from the lung. The chain couples TRBV6-1 to TRBJ2-3; a tentative D match to TRBD2 spans 7 bases. The clonotype comes from a human donor with osteosarcoma. The nucleotide sequence is given as TGTGCCAGCAGTGGTTGGGCTGGTTTCAGGAGGGGGGGTGGCACAGATACGCAGTATTTT. This codes for CASSGWAGFRRGGGTDTQYF.